The clone carrying this T cell receptor beta chain came up a few times. This sample was included in a study of blood T cell repertoires in COVID-19. Germline-derived CDR1 and CDR2 are SNHLY and FYNNEI. The V gene lost 6 bases and the J gene lost 7 bases, with 13 bases spanning the gap. The CDR3 is 14 amino acids. Using immunoSEQ multiplex PCR, the repertoire was profiled, and TCRdb retains in-frame clones only, with some absent. This table holds hundreds of thousands of clones, about 89% found once. The TCR originated in a woman aged 25 to 45 with acute or convalescent COVID-19. V usage is TRBV2 and J usage is TRBJ1-6, with a tentative D call TRBD1 (6 bases). The sequenced material came from peripheral blood. DNA for the CDR3: TGTGCCAGCAGGCGGTTTACAGGGAATTCACCCCTCCACTTT. It translates to CASRRFTGNSPLHF.